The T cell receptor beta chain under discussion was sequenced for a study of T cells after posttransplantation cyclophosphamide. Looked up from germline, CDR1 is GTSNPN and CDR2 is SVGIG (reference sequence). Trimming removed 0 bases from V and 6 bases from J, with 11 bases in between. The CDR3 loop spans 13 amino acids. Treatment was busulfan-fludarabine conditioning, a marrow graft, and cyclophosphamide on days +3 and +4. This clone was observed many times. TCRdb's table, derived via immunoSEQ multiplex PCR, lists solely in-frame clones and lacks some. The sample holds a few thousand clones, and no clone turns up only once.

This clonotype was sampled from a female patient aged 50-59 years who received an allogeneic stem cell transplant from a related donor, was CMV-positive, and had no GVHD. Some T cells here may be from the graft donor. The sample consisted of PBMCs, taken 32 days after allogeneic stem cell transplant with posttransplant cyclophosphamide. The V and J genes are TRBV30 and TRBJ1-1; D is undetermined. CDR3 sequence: CAWSVGVRAEAFF. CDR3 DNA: TGTGCCTGGAGTGTCGGGGTGCGGGCTGAAGCTTTCTTT.